This is a list of T cell receptor beta chains from one sample in a study of T cells after somatic rescue of genetic block. TCRdb's copy holds only in-frame clones and misses some; the assay was immunoSEQ multiplex PCR. The repertoire holds approximately 15,000 clones, with roughly 70% as singletons. The sample was peripheral blood mononuclear cells (PBMCs). The receptors stem from a boy between 10 and 17 years old. Each CDR3 is given with its conserved first and last residue. D genes are given only for firm matches. Clone size, where shown, is once, few, many, or a class for clones that have expanded.

cdr3_nt,cdr3_aa,v_call,j_call,d_call,clone_size
TGCGCCAGCAGCTTGGCCATGGGACCCCTGAACACTGAAGCTTTCTTT,CASSLAMGPLNTEAFF,TRBV5-1,TRBJ1-1,NA,NA
TGTGCCTTCCTAGGGACTAGCGGACCAGATACGCAGTATTTT,CAFLGTSGPDTQYF,TRBV30,TRBJ2-3,TRBD2,NA
TGTGCCAGCAGGCCGGACAGGATCGGAACCGGGGAGCTGTTTTTT,CASRPDRIGTGELFF,TRBV6-5,TRBJ2-2,TRBD1,once
TGTGCCAGCAGCTTACAGGGGATTATGAACACTGAAGCTTTCTTT,CASSLQGIMNTEAFF,TRBV7-8,TRBJ1-1,NA,NA
TGCGCCAGCAGCCTCGCCAAGGGCGGGGGTAGCTCCTACGAGCAGTACTTC,CASSLAKGGGSSYEQYF,TRBV4-1,TRBJ2-7,TRBD2,NA
TGTGCCAGCTCACCACAGGGACAGGGGAATGAAGCTTTCTTT,CASSPQGQGNEAFF,TRBV18,TRBJ1-1,TRBD1,NA
TGCGCCAGCACTTCGGCAGGATCAGATACGCAGTATTTT,CASTSAGSDTQYF,TRBV5-1,TRBJ2-3,NA,NA
TGTGCCAGCAGAACAGGGGTAGGGGAGCAGTACTTC,CASRTGVGEQYF,TRBV28,TRBJ2-7,TRBD1,NA
TGCGCCAGCAGCTTGGAGCTAGCGGGATCAGATACGCAGTATTTT,CASSLELAGSDTQYF,TRBV5-1,TRBJ2-3,TRBD2,NA
TGTGCCAGCAGCCTCGCCGGGACAGGGGGGTACGAGCAGTACTTC,CASSLAGTGGYEQYF,TRBV7-3,TRBJ2-7,TRBD1,NA
TGTGCCAGCAGCTTAAGGGGACTGACTGTCCGGGGCCCTATGGACAATGAGCAGTTCTTC,CASSLRGLTVRGPMDNEQFF,TRBV7-3,TRBJ2-1,NA,few
TGTGCCAGCAGTTTTCTAACGGTGGACACCGGGGAGCTGTTTTTT,CASSFLTVDTGELFF,TRBV28,TRBJ2-2,NA,NA
TGTGCCAGCAGTTTCGGGTACACACGACAAAGTCGGGCCAACGTCCTGACTTTC,CASSFGYTRQSRANVLTF,TRBV6-4,TRBJ2-6,NA,once
TGCGCCAGCAGCTTGGGTACCGGGACAGTATCCTACGAGCAGTACTTC,CASSLGTGTVSYEQYF,TRBV5-1,TRBJ2-7,TRBD1,few
TGTGCCAGCAGTTTGACAGGGGCTGAAAAACTGTTTTTT,CASSLTGAEKLFF,TRBV6-6,TRBJ1-4,TRBD1,NA
TGTGCCAGCAGCGCACAGGTAGGCGATTCACCCCTCCACTTT,CASSAQVGDSPLHF,TRBV9,TRBJ1-6,NA,NA
TGTGCCAGCAGCTTAAGGCCGAGCGGTGCTTACAATGAGCAGTTCTTC,CASSLRPSGAYNEQFF,TRBV7-3,TRBJ2-1,NA,NA
TGTGCCAGCATAAGGGCGGGACTTTATGGGGAAAAACTGTTTTTT,CASIRAGLYGEKLFF,TRBV6-5,TRBJ1-4,NA,NA
TGTGCCAGCAGCGCGGGACTAGCGGGGGATCACTACGAGCAGTACTTC,CASSAGLAGDHYEQYF,TRBV5-4,TRBJ2-7,TRBD2,NA
TGTGCCAGCAGTTACTTGGGTGAAGCTTTCTTT,CASSYLGEAFF,TRBV6-5,TRBJ1-1,NA,NA
TGTGCCAGCAGCGCAGGGGGACAGCCCAACACCGGGGAGCTGTTTTTT,CASSAGGQPNTGELFF,TRBV9,TRBJ2-2,TRBD1,NA
TGTGCCCTCGTCGAGGGGGGAGGGCGGGACACCGGGGAGCTGTTTTTT,CALVEGGGRDTGELFF,TRBV7-2,TRBJ2-2,NA,NA
TGTGCCAGCAGCTCCCTTGGGGACAGGATCCTCGGAAACACCATATATTTT,CASSSLGDRILGNTIYF,TRBV28,TRBJ1-3,TRBD1,NA
TGTGCCAGCAGTGATCAATGGCGACTGAGCTACGAGCAGTACTTC,CASSDQWRLSYEQYF,TRBV6-1,TRBJ2-7,NA,NA
TGTGCCAGCAGCTTAGCGCCAGGACAAGAGACCCAGTACTTC,CASSLAPGQETQYF,TRBV13,TRBJ2-5,NA,NA
TGTGCCAGTAGCCAGGACAGATTCTCTGGAAACACCATATATTTT,CASSQDRFSGNTIYF,TRBV19,TRBJ1-3,NA,few
TGTGCCAGCAGCTTAGAATCGGGGGAACCCCAATACGAGCAGTACTTC,CASSLESGEPQYEQYF,TRBV7-3,TRBJ2-7,NA,few
TGTGCCAGCAGCTTAATGGCGGGGGGTTCCTACGAGCAGTACTTC,CASSLMAGGSYEQYF,TRBV7-3,TRBJ2-7,TRBD2,NA
TGTGCCAGCTCACCACAGGGTGGGGGGTATAATTCACCCCTCCACTTT,CASSPQGGGYNSPLHF,TRBV18,TRBJ1-6,NA,NA
TGTGCCAGCAGTTCCCGACAGGGGAATAACGAGCAGTACTTC,CASSSRQGNNEQYF,TRBV6-5,TRBJ2-7,TRBD1,NA
TGTGCCAGCAGCTTGTCGATGGCCATCCAAGAGACCCAGTACTTC,CASSLSMAIQETQYF,TRBV5-4,TRBJ2-5,NA,NA
TGTGCCAGCAGTGAGGGGATTTTAGAGAACTATGGCTACACCTTC,CASSEGILENYGYTF,TRBV28,TRBJ1-2,NA,NA
TGTGCCAGCAGACCCACAGGGGGAGTCGGGGAGCTGTTTTTT,CASRPTGGVGELFF,TRBV6-5,TRBJ2-2,TRBD1,once
TGCGCCAGCAGCTTGACACTAGCGGGGGGGCCATGGGAGACCCAGTACTTC,CASSLTLAGGPWETQYF,TRBV5-1,TRBJ2-5,TRBD2,NA
TGTGCCAGTAGAGGACAGGGGCTGACTGAAGCTTTCTTT,CASRGQGLTEAFF,TRBV19,TRBJ1-1,TRBD1,NA
TGTGCCAGCAGCTTATTCGCCAGGGATGATGAGCAGTTCTTC,CASSLFARDDEQFF,TRBV7-3,TRBJ2-1,NA,NA
TGTGCCATCAGTGAGGGTGGGACTGAAGCTTTCTTT,CAISEGGTEAFF,TRBV10-3,TRBJ1-1,NA,NA
TGTGCCAGCAGTTCGCCAAGGGGGGCCGAGGGTGAAAAACTGTTTTTT,CASSSPRGAEGEKLFF,TRBV28,TRBJ1-4,NA,NA
TGTGCCTGGAGTGTATCTTACTCCTACGAGCAGTACTTC,CAWSVSYSYEQYF,TRBV30,TRBJ2-7,NA,once
TGTGCCAGCAGCTTCTATATTACCGGGGAGCTGTTTTTT,CASSFYITGELFF,TRBV5-5,TRBJ2-2,NA,medium-sized
TGTGCCAGCTGTCGAACGGCCTATAATTCACCCCTCCACTTT,CASCRTAYNSPLHF,TRBV25-1,TRBJ1-6,NA,few
TGCGCCAGCAGCTTGGGACAGGGAGGCTGGACTAATGAAAAACTGTTTTTT,CASSLGQGGWTNEKLFF,TRBV5-1,TRBJ1-4,TRBD1,NA
TGTGCCAGCAGCTTTAGCGGGGCGAACACCGGGGAGCTGTTTTTT,CASSFSGANTGELFF,TRBV7-2,TRBJ2-2,TRBD2,NA
TGTGCCAGCTCACCAAGAGTGGGGGAAAAGTACTTC,CASSPRVGEKYF,TRBV18,TRBJ2-7,NA,NA
TGTGCCAGCAGCACGGGGCCTTACGAGCAGTACTTC,CASSTGPYEQYF,TRBV7-9,TRBJ2-7,NA,NA
TGCAGCGTTCTGGGACTAGCGGGAGGGCCAGGAGCCCTCACAGATACGCAGTATTTT,CSVLGLAGGPGALTDTQYF,TRBV29-1,TRBJ2-3,TRBD2,NA
TGTGCCAGTAGTATAGCCGCTTGGACTGAAGCTTTCTTT,CASSIAAWTEAFF,TRBV19,TRBJ1-1,NA,NA
TGTGCCAGCAGCCCCCGGACGGGATTCAATCAGCCCCAGCATTTT,CASSPRTGFNQPQHF,TRBV14,TRBJ1-5,NA,NA
TGTGCCAGCAGCGAACGTCGCAACGATTATTTCATTTCCACCGGGGAGCTGTTTTTT,CASSERRNDYFISTGELFF,TRBV7-6,TRBJ2-2,NA,NA
TGTGCCAGCAGCTTGGCGCCGGGAGGGCCCACCGGGGAGCTGTTTTTT,CASSLAPGGPTGELFF,TRBV5-4,TRBJ2-2,TRBD2,NA
TGTGCCAGTAGTTACCGGGCCCGAGAGCACGAGCAGTACTTC,CASSYRAREHEQYF,TRBV19,TRBJ2-7,NA,NA
TGTGCCAGCAGTGCCACGGACGGATTCTACGAGCAGTACTTC,CASSATDGFYEQYF,TRBV2,TRBJ2-7,NA,medium-sized
TGTGCCAGCAGGCCCTACAGGGGACACAACACTGAAGCTTTCTTT,CASRPYRGHNTEAFF,TRBV6-5,TRBJ1-1,TRBD1,NA
TGTGCCAGCAGCGCGGACAGTGACGCCTATGGCTACACCTTC,CASSADSDAYGYTF,TRBV9,TRBJ1-2,NA,few
TGTGCCAGCAGTCCACAGGGAAATGGAAACACCATATATTTT,CASSPQGNGNTIYF,TRBV6-6,TRBJ1-3,NA,NA
TGTGCCATCAGTGGTACAGGGAGGCGCCAAGAGACCCAGTACTTC,CAISGTGRRQETQYF,TRBV10-3,TRBJ2-5,NA,NA
TGTGCCAGCAGCCAGAGGGACAGGGGGCTCTACGAGCAGTACTTC,CASSQRDRGLYEQYF,TRBV14,TRBJ2-7,TRBD1,NA
TGTGCCAGCAGTGGAGCATGGGCTTTCTTT,CASSGAWAFF,TRBV25-1,TRBJ1-1,NA,few
TGTGCCAGTAGTATCGGACTAGCGGTTATTTACGAGCAGTACTTC,CASSIGLAVIYEQYF,TRBV19,TRBJ2-7,TRBD2,few
TGTGCCAGTAGTCTTCAGACAGGGGCAGGGACTGAAGCTTTCTTT,CASSLQTGAGTEAFF,TRBV19,TRBJ1-1,TRBD1,NA